Below are 2 T cell receptor beta chains sequenced from a single sample in a study of cytomegalovirus exposure and HLA in healthy donors. The repertoire was sequenced with immunoSEQ multiplex PCR; TCRdb's copy has only in-frame clones and lacks some. Found here are around 150,000 clones, 80% to 85% of them singletons; the top ten hold 10%. Sequenced input: PBMCs. The receptors derive from a man under 40 in good health and CMV-seropositive.

The chain couples TRBV19 to TRBJ2-2, with TRBD1 as a possible D gene (6 bases). This CDR3 is 20 amino acids long. V lost 7 bases and J 4 bases, leaving 31 bases between the germline ends. In germline, CDR1 is LNHDA, CDR2 SQIVND (reference sequence). This CDR3 is CASKTVTWGPYRDPTGELFF. DNA of the CDR3: TGTGCCAGTAAAACGGTGACCTGGGGACCCTACAGGGATCCCACCGGGGAGCTGTTTTTT. The variable domain in full, completed from reference TRBV19 and TRBJ2-2, reads DGGITQSPKYLFRKEGQNVTLSCEQNLNHDAMYWYRQDPGQGLRLIYYSQIVNDFQKGDIAEGYSVSREKKESFPLTVTSAQKNPTAFYLCASKTVTWGPYRDPTGELFFGEGSRLTVL.

J is TRBJ2-3 and V is TRBV29-1, with 9 bases fitting TRBD2. This CDR3 spans 13 amino acids. Germline CDR1 SQVTM, CDR2 ANQGSEA. J gave up 4 bases and V 4 bases, and 3 bases lay outside the gene matches. For the CDR3, the DNA is TGCAGCGTTGGGCCTAGCGGGGCAGATACGCAGTATTTT. Translation: CSVGPSGADTQYF.